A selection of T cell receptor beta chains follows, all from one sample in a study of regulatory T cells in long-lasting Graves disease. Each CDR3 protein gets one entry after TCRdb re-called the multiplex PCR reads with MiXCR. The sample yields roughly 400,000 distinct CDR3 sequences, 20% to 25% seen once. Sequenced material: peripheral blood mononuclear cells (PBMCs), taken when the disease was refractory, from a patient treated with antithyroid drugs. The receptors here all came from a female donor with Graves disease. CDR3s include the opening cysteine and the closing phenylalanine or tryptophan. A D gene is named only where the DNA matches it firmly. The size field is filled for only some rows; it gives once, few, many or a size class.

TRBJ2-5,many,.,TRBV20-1,TGCAGTGCCCGAGAATGGCTGGGCCAAGAGACCCAGTACTTC,CSAREWLGQETQYF
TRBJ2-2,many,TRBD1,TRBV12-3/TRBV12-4,TGTGCCAGCAGTTTCGACAGGGTTTTTTCCGGGGAGCTGTTTTTT,CASSFDRVFSGELFF
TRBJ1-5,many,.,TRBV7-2,TGTGCCAGCAGCTTAGCCGTTTTGGAGCCCCAGCATTTT,CASSLAVLEPQHF
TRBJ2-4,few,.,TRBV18,TGTGCCAGCTCACCACCGGGCAGGGTCAAAAACATTCAGTACTTC,CASSPPGRVKNIQYF
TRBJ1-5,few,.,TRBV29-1,TGCAGCGTTGGGTGGGGGGCTAATCAGCCCCAGCATTTT,CSVGWGANQPQHF
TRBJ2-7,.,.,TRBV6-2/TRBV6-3,TGTGCCAGCAGTGGCACGGCCCACTCCTACGAGCAGTACTTC,CASSGTAHSYEQYF
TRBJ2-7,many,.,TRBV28,TGTGCCAGCAGTTACGACGGGGAGCAGTACTTC,CASSYDGEQYF
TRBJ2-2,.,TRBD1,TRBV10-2,TGCGCCAGCAGCGCAACCGGGACAGGGTCGAACACCGGGGAGCTGTTTTTT,CASSATGTGSNTGELFF
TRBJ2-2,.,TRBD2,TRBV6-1,TGTGCCAGCAGCCCCCAGCGGGGTTACACCGGGGAGCTGTTTTTT,CASSPQRGYTGELFF
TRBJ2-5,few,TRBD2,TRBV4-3,TGCGCCGGCAGCCAAGTACTAGCGGGAGGAGGGGAGACCCAGTACTTC,CAGSQVLAGGGETQYF
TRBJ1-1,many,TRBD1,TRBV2,TGTGCCAGCAGCGCAACAGGGGAATGGAGCACTGAAGCTTTCTTT,CASSATGEWSTEAFF
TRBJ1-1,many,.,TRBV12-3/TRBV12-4,TGTGCCAGCAGTCAACGTCCTGAGCTCGGGGCTTTCTTT,CASSQRPELGAFF
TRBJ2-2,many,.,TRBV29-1,TGCAGCGTTGAAGCCGGACCCAACACCGGGGAGCTGTTTTTT,CSVEAGPNTGELFF
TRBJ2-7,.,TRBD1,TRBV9,TGTGCCAGCAGCACGCACGACAGGGAACTTTACGAGCAGTACTTC,CASSTHDRELYEQYF
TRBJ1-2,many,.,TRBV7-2,TGTGCCAGCAGCTCCGCCTCGGGACCTGGCTACACCTTC,CASSSASGPGYTF
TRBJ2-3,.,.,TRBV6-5,TGTGCCAGCAGTTACGACGGCACTAGCACAGATACGCAGTATTTT,CASSYDGTSTDTQYF
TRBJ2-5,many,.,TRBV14,TGTGCCAGCAGCCAAGGAATACACCTTCGGGGAGAGACCCAGTACTTC,CASSQGIHLRGETQYF
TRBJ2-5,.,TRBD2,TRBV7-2,TGTGCCAGCAGCCCCTTAGCGGGAGACGAGACCCAGTACTTC,CASSPLAGDETQYF
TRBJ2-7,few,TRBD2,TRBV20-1,TGCAGTGCTAGATCGGCGGGAGGGGTCGAGCAGTACTTC,CSARSAGGVEQYF
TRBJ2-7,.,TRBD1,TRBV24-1,TGTGCCACCAGTGATCTGGGGGACAGGGGATACGAGCAGTACTTC,CATSDLGDRGYEQYF
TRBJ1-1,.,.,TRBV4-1,TGCGCCAGCAGCCAAGATGGGGGAACACGGCCTGATGAAGCTTTCTTT,CASSQDGGTRPDEAFF
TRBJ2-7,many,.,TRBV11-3,TGTGCCAGCAGTCCAGGGACGGGCCTCTCCTACGAGCAGTACTTC,CASSPGTGLSYEQYF
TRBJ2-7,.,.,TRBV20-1,TGCAGTGCTAGTCGGGGGACCTACGAGCGGTACTTC,CSASRGTYERYF
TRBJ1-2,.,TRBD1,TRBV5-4,TGTGCCAGCAGCCCAGGACAGGGGGCAACGGCAAGCTACACCTTC,CASSPGQGATASYTF
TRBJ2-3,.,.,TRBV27,TGTGCCAGCAGTCCACACACAGATACGCAGTATTTT,CASSPHTDTQYF
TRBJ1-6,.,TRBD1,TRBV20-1,TGCAGTGCTAGCGTGGGACAGTTTAATTCACCCCTCCACTTT,CSASVGQFNSPLHF
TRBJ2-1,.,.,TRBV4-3,TGCGCCAGCAGCCAAGGGTCGGGTTGGTCCTACAATGAGCAGTTCTTC,CASSQGSGWSYNEQFF
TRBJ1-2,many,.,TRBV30,TGTGCCTGGTCGGCAGCTAACTATGGCTACACCTTC,CAWSAANYGYTF
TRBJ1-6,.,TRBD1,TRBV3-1,TGTGCCAGCAGCCAAGGGAGACAGGGATATAATTCACCCCTCCACTTT,CASSQGRQGYNSPLHF
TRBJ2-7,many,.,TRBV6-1,TGTGCCAGCAGTAACCCGGGACCCAGGGCCTACGAGCAGTACTTC,CASSNPGPRAYEQYF
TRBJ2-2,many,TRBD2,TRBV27,TGTGCCAGCAGTCCAAACTTGTGGACTAGCGGAGTGAACACCGGGGAGCTGTTTTTT,CASSPNLWTSGVNTGELFF
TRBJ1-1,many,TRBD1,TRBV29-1,TGCAGCGTTGGGACAGGAGGGAACACTGAAGCTTTCTTT,CSVGTGGNTEAFF
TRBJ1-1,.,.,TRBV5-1,TGCGCCAGCAGCTCTCTGGTTGGCACTGAAGCTTTCTTT,CASSSLVGTEAFF
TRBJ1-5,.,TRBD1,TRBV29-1,TGCAGCGTGGAGACAGGGGGAAATCAGCCCCAGCATTTT,CSVETGGNQPQHF
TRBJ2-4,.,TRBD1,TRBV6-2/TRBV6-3,TGTGCCAGTAGTGGACAGGGGCTTGGCATTCAGTACTTC,CASSGQGLGIQYF
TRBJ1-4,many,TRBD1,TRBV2,TGTGCCAGTACGAATCCAGGGGGCCTGGAAAAACTGTTTTTT,CASTNPGGLEKLFF
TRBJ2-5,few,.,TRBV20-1,TGCAGTGCCAAGGGGACGGAGACCCAGTACTTC,CSAKGTETQYF
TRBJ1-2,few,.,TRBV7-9,TGTGCCAGCAGCTTAGCGTCAGTAGCTAACTATAGCTACACCTTC,CASSLASVANYSYTF
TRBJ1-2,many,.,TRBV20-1,TGCAGTGCTAGACAGGGTGACTATGGCTACACCTTC,CSARQGDYGYTF
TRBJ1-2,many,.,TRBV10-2,TGCGCCAGCAGTGAGTCAGTTACAGCGTACTATGGCTACACCTTC,CASSESVTAYYGYTF
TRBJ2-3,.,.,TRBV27,TGTGCCAGCAGTTTATCTACTACCGGCACAGATACGCAGTATTTT,CASSLSTTGTDTQYF